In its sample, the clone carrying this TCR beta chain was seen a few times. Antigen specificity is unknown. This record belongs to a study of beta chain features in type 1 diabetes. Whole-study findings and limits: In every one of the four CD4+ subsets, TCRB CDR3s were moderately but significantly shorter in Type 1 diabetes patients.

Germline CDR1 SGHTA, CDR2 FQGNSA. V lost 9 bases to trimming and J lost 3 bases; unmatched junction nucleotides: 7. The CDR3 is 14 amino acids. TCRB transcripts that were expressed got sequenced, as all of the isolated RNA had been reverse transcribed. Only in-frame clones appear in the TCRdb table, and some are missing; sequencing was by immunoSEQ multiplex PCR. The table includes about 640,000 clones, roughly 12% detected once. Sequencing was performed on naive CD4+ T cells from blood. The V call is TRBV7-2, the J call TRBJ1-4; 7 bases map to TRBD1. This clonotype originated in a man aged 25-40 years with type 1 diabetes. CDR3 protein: CASRTDRANEKLFF. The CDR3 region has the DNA TGTGCCAGTAGGACTGACAGGGCTAATGAAAAACTGTTTTTT. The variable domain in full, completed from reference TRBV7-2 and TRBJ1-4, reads GAGVSQSPSNKVTEKGKDVELRCDPISGHTALYWYRQSLGQGLEFLIYFQGNSAPDKSGLPSDRFSAERTGGSVSTLTIQRTQQEDSAVYLCASRTDRANEKLFFGSGTQLSVL.